This T cell receptor (beta chain) was sequenced in a study of cytomegalovirus exposure and HLA in healthy donors. At the level of the study: Earlier results showed 120 million or so unique TCR beta sequences derived from approximately 170 million T cells.

Use of 60 Vbeta and 13 Jbeta primers characterized the PCR. Only in-frame clones appear in the TCRdb table, and some are missing; sequencing was by immunoSEQ multiplex PCR. The top ten hold over 9.5% of the sample, which has around 100,000 clones, 65% to 80% seen once. The CDR3 runs 16 residues. Trimming took 2 bases from V and 2 from J; bases not matched to a gene: 4. CDR1 SGHRS and CDR2 YFSETQ come from the germline V gene. V gene TRBV5-1 combines with J gene TRBJ2-3; TRBD2 aligns across 11 bases. The sequenced sample consisted of PBMCs. The TCR was taken from a man in his forties or fifties in good health and CMV-seronegative. CDR3 protein: CASSFGTSGYTDTQYF. DNA of the CDR3: TGCGCCAGCAGCTTTGGGACTAGCGGATACACAGATACGCAGTATTTT.